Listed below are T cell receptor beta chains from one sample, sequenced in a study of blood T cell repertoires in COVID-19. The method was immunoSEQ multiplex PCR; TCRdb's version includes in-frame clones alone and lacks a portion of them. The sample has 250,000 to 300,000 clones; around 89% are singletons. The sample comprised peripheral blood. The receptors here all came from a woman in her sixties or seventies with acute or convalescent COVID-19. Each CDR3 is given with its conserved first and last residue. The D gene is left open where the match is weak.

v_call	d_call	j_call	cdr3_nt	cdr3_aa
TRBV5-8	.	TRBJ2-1	TGTGCCAGCAGCTTCGGGGGAGCGGATGAGCAGTTCTTC	CASSFGGADEQFF
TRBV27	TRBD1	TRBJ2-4	TGTGCCAGCAGTTTATCTGGGACAGTCAAAAACATTCAGTACTTC	CASSLSGTVKNIQYF
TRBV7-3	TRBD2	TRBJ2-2	TGTGCCAGCAGCTATACCGGGACTAGCGGCGCGAACACCGGGGAGCTGTTTTTT	CASSYTGTSGANTGELFF
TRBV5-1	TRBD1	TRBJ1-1	TGCGCCAGCAGCCCGCAGGGGGGTGGTGGAGGCACTGAAGCTTTCTTT	CASSPQGGGGGTEAFF
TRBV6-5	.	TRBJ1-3	TGTGCCAGCAGTCCCCAGGGTGCCGGAAACACCATATATTTT	CASSPQGAGNTIYF
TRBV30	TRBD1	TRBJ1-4	TGTGCCTGGAGTGCGTCGGACAGGGGGCGCGGAACTAATGAAAAACTGTTTTTT	CAWSASDRGRGTNEKLFF
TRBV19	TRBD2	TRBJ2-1	TGTGCCAGTAGAACCCTAGGACTAGCGGGGGACAATGAGCAGTTCTTC	CASRTLGLAGDNEQFF
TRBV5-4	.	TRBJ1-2	TGTGCCAGCAGCTTGTCCGGACAGTTCTATGGCTACACCTTC	CASSLSGQFYGYTF
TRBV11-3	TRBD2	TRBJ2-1	TGTGCCAGCAGCAGAGGGACTAGCGGGGGTAATGAGCAGTTCTTC	CASSRGTSGGNEQFF
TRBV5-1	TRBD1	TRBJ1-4	TGCGCCAGCAGCTTACAGGGGGCAGTTAATGAAAAACTGTTTTTT	CASSLQGAVNEKLFF
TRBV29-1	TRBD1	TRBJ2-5	TGCAGCGGTACGCGACAGGGAGAGACCCAGTACTTC	CSGTRQGETQYF